These 22 T cell receptor beta chains share one sample of origin, sequenced in a study of cytomegalovirus exposure and HLA in healthy donors. PCR involved 60 Vbeta and 13 Jbeta primers. Some clones are missing from TCRdb's copy, which holds only in-frame ones; the method was immunoSEQ multiplex PCR. The sample has around 180,000 clones, more than 75% seen once. Sequenced sample: PBMCs. The receptors originated from a young woman in good health and CMV-seronegative.

The chain employs TRBV6-5 and TRBJ1-5; possibly TRBD1 for D (5 bases). Trimming took off 5 bases at V and 2 bases at J, with 13 bases between the two ends. Germline CDR1 MNHEY, CDR2 SVGAGI. The CDR3 contains 15 residues. CDR3: CASSPFEGGNQPQHF. CDR3 nucleotides: TGTGCCAGCAGTCCCTTCGAAGGGGGCAATCAGCCCCAGCATTTT.

The genes are TRBV6-5 and TRBJ2-1; a possible D gene is TRBD2 (5 bases). Germline V lookup: CDR1 MNHEY, CDR2 SVGAGI. The CDR3 has 13 residues. V lost 0 bases and J lost 6, with 6 bases in between. CDR3 nucleotide sequence: TGTGCCAGCAGTTACTCCGGGGTCAATGAGCAGTTCTTC. Encoded protein: CASSYSGVNEQFF.

This sequence joins TRBV10-2 and TRBJ1-5; D is perhaps TRBD1 (6 bases). CDR3 length: 15 residues. The germline V gene has CDR1 WSHSY and CDR2 SAAADI. Trimming removed 3 bases from V and 4 bases from J, with 13 bases in between. CDR3 sequence: CASSDGGEGNQPQHF. The CDR3 nucleotides read TGCGCCAGCAGTGATGGGGGCGAGGGAAATCAGCCCCAGCATTTT.

The chain joins TRBV18 to TRBJ1-3, with D possibly matching TRBD1 (5 bases). The CDR3 is made up of 14 amino acids. The V end lost 3 bases, the J end lost 1 base, and 7 bases lay between the germline ends. CDR1 is KGHSH and CDR2 is LQKENI in the germline V gene. DNA for the CDR3: TGTGCCAGCTCACCGGGGCCATCTGGAAACACCATATATTTT. Amino acids: CASSPGPSGNTIYF.

This chain links TRBV7-9 with TRBJ2-3; D unresolved. The CDR3 is 16 amino acids. Germline V gene data show CDR1 as SEHNR and CDR2 as FQNEAQ (reference sequence). The V and J ends lost 1 base and 1 base respectively, with 12 bases between them. CDR3 residues: CASSLVSHTGTDTQYF. The DNA of the CDR3 is TGTGCCAGCAGCTTAGTTAGCCACACCGGCACAGATACGCAGTATTTT.

This clone came up once. J is TRBJ2-5 and V is TRBV7-2, with D maybe TRBD1 (7 bases). Looked up from germline, CDR1 is SGHTA and CDR2 is FQGNSA. The CDR3 extends over 15 amino acids. V shed 1 base and J shed 5 bases, with 14 bases lying between them. CDR3 sequence (DNA): TGTGCCAGCAGCTTAGGGGGGGACAGCGGGGAGACCCAGTACTTC. Its protein product is CASSLGGDSGETQYF.

The chain employs TRBV14 and TRBJ2-2; 8 bases line up with TRBD2. CDR1 is SGHDN, CDR2 FVKESK, per germline. The ends lost 6 bases at V and 3 bases at J; junction bases unmatched: 0. This CDR3 contains 13 residues. The CDR3 sequence: CASRLADTGELFF. The CDR3 coding sequence is TGTGCCAGCAGACTAGCGGACACCGGGGAGCTGTTTTTT.

The chain recombines TRBV11-1 with TRBJ2-3; 7 bases map to TRBD2. This CDR3 region has 18 residues. The J segment lost 0 bases and the V segment lost 4 bases, leaving 13 bases of the junction unmatched. The germline CDR1 and CDR2 sequences are SGHAT and FQDESV (reference sequence). For the CDR3, the DNA is TGTGCCAGCAGCTCGAAGGCTAGCGGTACCTCTAGCACAGATACGCAGTATTTT. As protein: CASSSKASGTSSTDTQYF.

This chain joins TRBV5-1 and TRBJ1-4; D is uncertain. V lost 4 bases and J 11 bases, leaving 18 bases between the germline ends. The germline V gene has CDR1 SGHRS and CDR2 YFSETQ. The CDR3 length is 14 residues. The CDR3 DNA reads as TGCGCCAGCAGCCCCCAGACACCACGGGATAAACTGTTTTTT. The encoded protein is CASSPQTPRDKLFF.

Concerning this clone itself: The junction does not match germline at one end; this may be a read error. The chain couples TRBV7-7 to TRBJ2-5; 16 bases are a match to TRBD2. CDR3 length: 17 residues. Germline lookup yields CDR1 SSHAT and CDR2 FNYEAQ (reference sequence). The CDR3 sequence: CASSLGTSGRASETQYF. The CDR3 DNA reads as TGTGCTAGCAGCTTGGGGACTAGCGGGAGGGCCTCGGAGACCCAGTACTTC.

The rearrangement joins TRBV30 to TRBJ2-3; TRBD2 aligns across 9 bases. The V segment lost 3 bases and the J segment 2 bases; nucleotides outside the gene matches: 9. The CDR3 runs to 16 residues. Germline CDR1 reads GTSNPN; CDR2 reads SVGIG (reference sequence). The CDR3 DNA is TGTGCCTGGAGCCTACTTAGCGGGAGCTTCACAGATACGCAGTATTTT. Its translation is CAWSLLSGSFTDTQYF.

The rearrangement uses TRBV7-9 and TRBJ1-2; 7 bases fit TRBD1. Germline V gene sequence: CDR1 SEHNR, CDR2 FQNEAQ (reference sequence). V trimming: 0 bases; J trimming: 4 bases; junction bases outside the gene matches: 2. This CDR3 region has 14 residues. The CDR3 nucleotides are TGTGCCAGCAGCTTAGCGGACAGGCGCTATGGCTACACCTTC. The encoded protein is CASSLADRRYGYTF.

This clone appeared a few times. The chain carries TRBV6-4 and TRBJ2-7; tentatively, D is TRBD1 (6 bases). This CDR3 spans 13 amino acids. Germline-derived CDR1 and CDR2 are MRHNA and SNTAGT. V was trimmed by 8 bases and J by 3 bases, leaving 14 bases between them. The CDR3 coding sequence is TGTGCCAGCGCACAGGGAATAGGCTACGAGCAGTACTTC. Protein product: CASAQGIGYEQYF.

CDR3 bases: TGTGCAAGTCGCTCCCTAGACAGGGGCTCCTACAATGAGCAGTTCTTC. Translation gives CASRSLDRGSYNEQFF. The chain combines TRBV12-2 with TRBJ2-1; the table calls TRBD1, which could not be checked here. TRBV12-2 is a pseudogene segment. The CDR3 extends over 16 amino acids.

The genes are TRBV6-6 and TRBJ2-5, with TRBD1 identical over 7 bases. The CDR3 runs 16 residues. V was clipped by 0 bases and J by 11 bases; unmatched bases: 15. The germline gives CDR1 MNHNY, CDR2 SVGAGI (reference sequence). Here the CDR3 reads CASSYSGEGGLLKQYF. The CDR3 DNA reads as TGTGCCAGCAGTTACTCTGGGGAAGGGGGCCTCCTCAAGCAGTACTTC.

The chain uses TRBV4-2 and TRBJ2-7; D is possibly TRBD1 (5 bases). This CDR3 is built from 14 residues. The germline V gene encodes CDR1 LGHNA and CDR2 YNFKEQ. Trimming left V 4 bases short and J 4 bases short, with 14 bases between. CDR3: CASSPGQGTYEQYF. CDR3 DNA sequence: TGTGCCAGCAGCCCCGGGCAGGGCACTTACGAGCAGTACTTC.

Remarks on this clone: A junction boundary mismatches the germline segment, possibly from a read error. The same CDR3 can be traced to other DNA sequences in this sample. The rearrangement links TRBV2 to TRBJ2-2; TRBD1 might be the D (6 bases). The germline CDR1 and CDR2 sequences are SNHLY and FYNNEI. This CDR3 contains 15 residues. This CDR3 is CASRRGTTNTGELFF. CDR3 DNA: TGTGCCAGCAGAAGAGGGACAACGAACACCGGGGAGCTGTTTTTC.

As DNA, the CDR3 is TGTGCCAGCACCCGGAGGGGTAACTATGGCTACACCTTC. Amino acids: CASTRRGNYGYTF. The gene calls are TRBV6-1 and TRBJ1-2; D perhaps matches TRBD1 (5 bases). This CDR3 has 13 residues. V gave up 7 bases and J gave up 1 base, with 10 bases separating them. CDR1 is MNHNS and CDR2 is SASEGT in the germline V gene.

The V call is TRBV12-5, the J call TRBJ2-2; 8 nucleotides match TRBD2. The germline gives CDR1 LGHNT, CDR2 FRNRAP. CDR3 size: 17 residues. V shed 2 bases, J shed 0 bases, and the junction held 5 bases outside the gene matches. DNA for the CDR3: TGTGCTAGTGGTTTGCCGGGAGGGGGACCGAACACCGGGGAGCTGTTTTTT. It yields the protein CASGLPGGGPNTGELFF.

The chain has TRBV5-4 and TRBJ1-1; D is perhaps TRBD1 (5 bases). The CDR3 length is 14 residues. The V and J ends lost 2 bases and 12 bases respectively, with 20 bases between them. CDR1 and CDR2 from the germline V gene are SGHNT and YYREEE (reference sequence). The CDR3 region is CASSFKTGGRETFF. The CDR3 DNA reads as TGTGCCAGCAGCTTCAAAACGGGGGGTAGAGAAACTTTCTTT.

As regards this clone: One junction end does not reproduce the germline sequence, and a read error may be involved. V is TRBV10-3 and J is TRBJ2-3; D unresolved. The CDR3 contains 14 residues. CDR1 and CDR2 (germline): ENHRY, SYGVKD. The CDR3 DNA sequence: TGTGCCATCAGGGAGTCTTCCTCTCCAGATACGCAGTATTTT. Translation: CAIRESSSPDTQYF.

The chain joins TRBV19 to TRBJ2-7; D is possibly TRBD1 (6 bases). CDR1 and CDR2 from the germline V gene are LNHDA and SQIVND (reference sequence). The CDR3 runs to 15 residues. V was pared by 5 bases and J by 6 bases, with 20 bases between. The CDR3 nucleotides are TGTGCCAGTAGTTCGTCGACCAGGGGACGTGGCGAGCAGTACTTC. Amino acids: CASSSSTRGRGEQYF.